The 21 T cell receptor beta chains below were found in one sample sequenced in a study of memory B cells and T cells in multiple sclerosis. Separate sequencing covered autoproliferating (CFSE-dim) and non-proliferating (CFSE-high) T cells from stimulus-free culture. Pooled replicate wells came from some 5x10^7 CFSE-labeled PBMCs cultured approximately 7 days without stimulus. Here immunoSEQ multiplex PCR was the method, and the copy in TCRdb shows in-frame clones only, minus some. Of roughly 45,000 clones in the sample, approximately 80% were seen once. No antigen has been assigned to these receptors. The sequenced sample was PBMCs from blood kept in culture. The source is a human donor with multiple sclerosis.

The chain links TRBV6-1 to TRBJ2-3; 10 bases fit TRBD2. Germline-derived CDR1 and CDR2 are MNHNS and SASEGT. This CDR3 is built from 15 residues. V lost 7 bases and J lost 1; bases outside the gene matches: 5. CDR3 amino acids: CASTRAGGGTDTQYF. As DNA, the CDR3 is TGTGCCAGCACCAGAGCGGGGGGGGGCACAGATACGCAGTATTTT.

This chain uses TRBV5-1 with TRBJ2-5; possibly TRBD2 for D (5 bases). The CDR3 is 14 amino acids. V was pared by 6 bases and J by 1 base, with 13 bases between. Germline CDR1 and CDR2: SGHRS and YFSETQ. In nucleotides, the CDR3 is TGCGCCAGCACCGACCAGCGGACCCAAGAGACCCAGTACTTC. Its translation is CASTDQRTQETQYF.

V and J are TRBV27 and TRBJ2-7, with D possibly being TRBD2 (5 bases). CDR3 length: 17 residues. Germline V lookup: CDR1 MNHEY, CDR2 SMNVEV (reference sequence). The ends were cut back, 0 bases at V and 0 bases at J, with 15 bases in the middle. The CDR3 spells CASSLSYGYGGSYEQYF. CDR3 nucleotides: TGTGCCAGCAGTTTATCATACGGTTATGGAGGCTCCTACGAGCAGTACTTC.

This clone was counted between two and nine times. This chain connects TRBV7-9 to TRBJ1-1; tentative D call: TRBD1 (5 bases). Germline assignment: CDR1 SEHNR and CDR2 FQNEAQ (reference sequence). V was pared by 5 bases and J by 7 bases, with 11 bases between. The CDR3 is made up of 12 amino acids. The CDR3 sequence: CASSRRQLEAFF. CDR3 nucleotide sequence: TGTGCCAGCAGCCGCAGACAGCTTGAAGCTTTCTTT.

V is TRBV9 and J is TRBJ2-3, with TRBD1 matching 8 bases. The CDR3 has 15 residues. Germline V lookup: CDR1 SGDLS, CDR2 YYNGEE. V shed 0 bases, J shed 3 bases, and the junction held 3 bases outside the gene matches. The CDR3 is CASSVATGETDTQYF. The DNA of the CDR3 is TGTGCCAGCAGCGTAGCGACAGGGGAGACAGATACGCAGTATTTT.

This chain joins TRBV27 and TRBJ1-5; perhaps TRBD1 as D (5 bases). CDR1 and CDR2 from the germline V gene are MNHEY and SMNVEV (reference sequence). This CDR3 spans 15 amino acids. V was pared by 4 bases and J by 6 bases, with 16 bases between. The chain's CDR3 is CASSWAGTGGQPQHF. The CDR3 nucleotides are TGTGCCAGCAGTTGGGCAGGCACAGGAGGTCAGCCCCAGCATTTT.

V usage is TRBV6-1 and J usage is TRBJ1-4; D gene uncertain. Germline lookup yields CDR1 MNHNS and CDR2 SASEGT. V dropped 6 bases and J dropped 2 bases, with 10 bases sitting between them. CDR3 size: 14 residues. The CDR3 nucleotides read TGTGCCAGCAGCCAACAAAGGACTAATGAAAAACTGTTTTTT. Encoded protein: CASSQQRTNEKLFF.

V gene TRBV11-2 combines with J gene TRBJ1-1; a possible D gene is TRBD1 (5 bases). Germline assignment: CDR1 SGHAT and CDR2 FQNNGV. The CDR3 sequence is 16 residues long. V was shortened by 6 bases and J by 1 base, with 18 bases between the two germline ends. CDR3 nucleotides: TGTGCCAGCAGACGGATTACGGGACGGACGAACACTGAAGCTTTCTTT. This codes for CASRRITGRTNTEAFF.

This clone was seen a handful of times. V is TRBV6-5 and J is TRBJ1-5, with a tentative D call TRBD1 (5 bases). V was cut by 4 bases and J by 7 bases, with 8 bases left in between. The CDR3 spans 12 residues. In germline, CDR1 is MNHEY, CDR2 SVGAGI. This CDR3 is CASSSGDQPQHF. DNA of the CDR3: TGTGCCAGCAGTTCGGGGGACCAGCCCCAGCATTTT.

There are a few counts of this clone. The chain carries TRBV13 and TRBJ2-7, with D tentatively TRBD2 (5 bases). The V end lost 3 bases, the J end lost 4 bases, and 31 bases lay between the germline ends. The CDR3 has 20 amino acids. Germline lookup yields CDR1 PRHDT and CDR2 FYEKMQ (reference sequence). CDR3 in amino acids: CASSFRREKFGRMVSYEQYF. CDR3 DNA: TGTGCCAGCAGCTTCCGCCGGGAAAAATTTGGTCGGATGGTCAGTTACGAGCAGTACTTC.

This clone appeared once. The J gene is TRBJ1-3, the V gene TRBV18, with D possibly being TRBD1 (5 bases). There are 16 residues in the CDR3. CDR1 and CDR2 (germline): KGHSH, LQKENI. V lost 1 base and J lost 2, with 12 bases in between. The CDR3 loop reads CASSPLFQGAGNTIYF. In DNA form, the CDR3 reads TGTGCCAGCTCACCACTTTTTCAGGGCGCTGGAAACACCATATATTTT.

The CDR3 loop is CASSVVGDTGELFF. The CDR3 coding sequence is TGTGCCAGCAGCGTAGTTGGGGACACCGGGGAGCTGTTTTTT. The chain recombines TRBV9 with TRBJ2-2; no reliable D call. CDR3 length: 14 residues. Looked up from germline, CDR1 is SGDLS and CDR2 is YYNGEE. Between the trimmed V and J ends, which lost 0 bases and 3 bases, there was a span of 6 bases.

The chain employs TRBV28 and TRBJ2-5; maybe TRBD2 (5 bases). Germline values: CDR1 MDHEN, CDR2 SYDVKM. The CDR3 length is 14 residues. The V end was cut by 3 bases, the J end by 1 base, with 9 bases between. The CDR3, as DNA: TGTGCCAGCAGTTTGTGGGAGTTCCAAGAGACCCAGTACTTC. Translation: CASSLWEFQETQYF. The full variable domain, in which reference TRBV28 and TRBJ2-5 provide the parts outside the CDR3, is DVKVTQSSRYLVKRTGEKVFLECVQDMDHENMFWYRQDPGLGLRLIYFSYDVKMKEKGDIPEGYSVSREKKERFSLILESASTNQTSMYLCASSLWEFQETQYFGPGTRLLVL.

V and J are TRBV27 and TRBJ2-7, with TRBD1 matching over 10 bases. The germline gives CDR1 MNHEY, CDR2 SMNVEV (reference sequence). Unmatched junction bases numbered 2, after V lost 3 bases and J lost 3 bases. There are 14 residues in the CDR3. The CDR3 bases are TGTGCCAGCAGTTTGGGACAGGGGTTCTACGAGCAGTACTTC. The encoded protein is CASSLGQGFYEQYF.

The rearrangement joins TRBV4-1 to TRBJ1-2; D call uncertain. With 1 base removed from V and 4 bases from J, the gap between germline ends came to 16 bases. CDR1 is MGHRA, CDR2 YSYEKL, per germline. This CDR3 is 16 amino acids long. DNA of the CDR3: TGCGCCAGCAGCCAAGCGCTGAGCCCAGGTTTCTATGGCTACACCTTC. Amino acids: CASSQALSPGFYGYTF.

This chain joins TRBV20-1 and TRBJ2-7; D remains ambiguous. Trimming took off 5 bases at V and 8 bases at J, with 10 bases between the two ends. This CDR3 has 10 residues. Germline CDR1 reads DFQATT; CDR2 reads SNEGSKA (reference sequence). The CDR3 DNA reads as TGCAGTGCTGAACCTACGAAGCAGTACTTC. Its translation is CSAEPTKQYF.

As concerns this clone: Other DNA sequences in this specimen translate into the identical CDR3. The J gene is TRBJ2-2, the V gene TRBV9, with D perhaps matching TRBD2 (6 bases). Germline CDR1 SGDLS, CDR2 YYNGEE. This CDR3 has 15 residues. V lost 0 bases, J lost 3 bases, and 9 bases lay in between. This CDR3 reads CASSVGGVHTGELFF. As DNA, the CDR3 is TGTGCCAGCAGCGTAGGGGGGGTGCACACCGGGGAGCTGTTTTTT.

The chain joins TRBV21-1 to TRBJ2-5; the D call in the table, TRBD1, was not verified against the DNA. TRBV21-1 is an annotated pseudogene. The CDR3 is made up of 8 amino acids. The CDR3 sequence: CASTQPDF. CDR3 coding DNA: TGTGCCAGCACCCAACCAGACTTC.

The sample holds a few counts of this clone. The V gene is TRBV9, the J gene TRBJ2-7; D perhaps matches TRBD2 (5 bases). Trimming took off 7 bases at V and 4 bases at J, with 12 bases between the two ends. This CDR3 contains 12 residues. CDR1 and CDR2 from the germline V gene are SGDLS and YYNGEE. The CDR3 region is CASAGLGYEQYF. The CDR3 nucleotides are TGTGCCAGCGCTGGACTGGGGTACGAGCAGTACTTC.

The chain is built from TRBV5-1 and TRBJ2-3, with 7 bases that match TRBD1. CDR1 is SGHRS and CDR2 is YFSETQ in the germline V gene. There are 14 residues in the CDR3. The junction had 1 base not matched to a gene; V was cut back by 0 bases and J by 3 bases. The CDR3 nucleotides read TGCGCCAGCAGCTTGGCACAGGGGACAGATACGCAGTATTTT. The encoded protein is CASSLAQGTDTQYF.

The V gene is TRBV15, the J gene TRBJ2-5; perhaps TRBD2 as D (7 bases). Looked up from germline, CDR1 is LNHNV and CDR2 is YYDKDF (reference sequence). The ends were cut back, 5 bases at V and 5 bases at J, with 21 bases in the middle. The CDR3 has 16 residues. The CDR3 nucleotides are TGTGCCACCAGCGGACGGCTGGGGGGGGCTGAGGAGACCCAGTACTTC. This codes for CATSGRLGGAEETQYF.